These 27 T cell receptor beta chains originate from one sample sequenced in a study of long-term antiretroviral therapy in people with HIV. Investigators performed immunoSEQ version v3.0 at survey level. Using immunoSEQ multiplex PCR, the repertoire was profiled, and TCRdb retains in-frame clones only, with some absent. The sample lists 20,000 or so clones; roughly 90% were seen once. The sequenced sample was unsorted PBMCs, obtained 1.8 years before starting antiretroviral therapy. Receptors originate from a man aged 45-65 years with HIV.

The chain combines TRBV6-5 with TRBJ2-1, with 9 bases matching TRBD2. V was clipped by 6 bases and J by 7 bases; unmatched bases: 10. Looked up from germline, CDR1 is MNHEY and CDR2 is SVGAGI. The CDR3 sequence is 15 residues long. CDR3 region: CASSRSGGPGNEQFF. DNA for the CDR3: TGTGCCAGCAGCCGGAGCGGGGGGCCCGGAAATGAGCAGTTCTTC.

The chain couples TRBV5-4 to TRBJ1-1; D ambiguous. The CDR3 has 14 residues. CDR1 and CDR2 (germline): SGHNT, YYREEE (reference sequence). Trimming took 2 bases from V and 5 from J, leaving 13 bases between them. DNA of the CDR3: TGTGCCAGCAGCTTTCTAGCTGATCGGACTGAAGCTTTCTTT. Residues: CASSFLADRTEAFF.

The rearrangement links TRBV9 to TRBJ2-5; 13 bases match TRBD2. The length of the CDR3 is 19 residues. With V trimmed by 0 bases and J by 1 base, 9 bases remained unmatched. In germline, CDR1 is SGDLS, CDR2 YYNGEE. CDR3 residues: CASSVAGTSGVNFQETQYF. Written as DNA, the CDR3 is TGTGCCAGCAGCGTAGCCGGGACTAGCGGGGTAAACTTCCAAGAGACCCAGTACTTC.

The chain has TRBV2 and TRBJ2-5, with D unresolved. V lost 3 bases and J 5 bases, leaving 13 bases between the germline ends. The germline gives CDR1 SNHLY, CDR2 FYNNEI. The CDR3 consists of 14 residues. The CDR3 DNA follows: TGTGCCAGCAGTGAGCGTCTTGATGGGGAGACCCAGTACTTC. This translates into CASSERLDGETQYF.

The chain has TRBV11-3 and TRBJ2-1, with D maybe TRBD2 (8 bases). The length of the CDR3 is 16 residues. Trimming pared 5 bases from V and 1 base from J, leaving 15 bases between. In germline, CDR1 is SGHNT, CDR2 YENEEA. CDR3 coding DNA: TGTGCCAGCAGCCCCGGGGGGGACAGTTCCTACAATGAGCAGTTCTTC. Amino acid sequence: CASSPGGDSSYNEQFF. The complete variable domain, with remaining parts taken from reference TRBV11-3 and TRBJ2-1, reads EAGVVQSPRYKIIEKKQPVAFWCNPISGHNTLYWYLQNLGQGPELLIRYENEEAVDDSQLPKDRFSAERLKGVDSTLKIQPAELGDSAVYLCASSPGGDSSYNEQFFGPGTRLTVL.

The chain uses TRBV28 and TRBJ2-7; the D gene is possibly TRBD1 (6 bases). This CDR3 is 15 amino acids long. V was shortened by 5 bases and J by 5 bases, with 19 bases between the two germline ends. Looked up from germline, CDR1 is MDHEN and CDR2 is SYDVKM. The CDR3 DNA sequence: TGTGCCAGCAGTCTATACTCCGGGACAACCCACGAGCAGTACTTC. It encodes CASSLYSGTTHEQYF.

CDR3: CASSMSGIGFEPYEQYF. For the CDR3, the DNA is TGTGCCAGTAGTATGTCGGGGATAGGATTCGAGCCCTACGAGCAGTACTTC. This chain connects TRBV19 to TRBJ2-7, with D maybe TRBD2 (5 bases). This CDR3 has 17 amino acids. Germline-derived CDR1 and CDR2 are LNHDA and SQIVND (reference sequence). The V end lost 3 bases, the J end lost 2 bases, and 20 bases lay between the germline ends.

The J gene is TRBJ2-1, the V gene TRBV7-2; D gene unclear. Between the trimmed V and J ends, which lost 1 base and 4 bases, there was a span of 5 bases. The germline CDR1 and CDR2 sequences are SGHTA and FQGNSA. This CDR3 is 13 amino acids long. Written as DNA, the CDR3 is TGTGCCAGCAGCTTAGACATTTACAATGAGCAGTTCTTC. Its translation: CASSLDIYNEQFF.

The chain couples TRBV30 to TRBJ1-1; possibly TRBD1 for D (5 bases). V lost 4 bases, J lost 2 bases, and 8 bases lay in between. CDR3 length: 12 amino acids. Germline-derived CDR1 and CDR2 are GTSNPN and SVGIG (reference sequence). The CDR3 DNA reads TGTGCCTGGAAAAGGGACAACACTGAAGCTTTCTTT. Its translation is CAWKRDNTEAFF.

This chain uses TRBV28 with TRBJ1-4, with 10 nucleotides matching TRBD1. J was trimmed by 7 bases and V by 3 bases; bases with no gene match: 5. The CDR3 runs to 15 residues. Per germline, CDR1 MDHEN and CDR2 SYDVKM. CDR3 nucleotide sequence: TGTGCCAGCAGTTTGACAGGGGGCAATTTTGAAAAACTGTTTTTT. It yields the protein CASSLTGGNFEKLFF.

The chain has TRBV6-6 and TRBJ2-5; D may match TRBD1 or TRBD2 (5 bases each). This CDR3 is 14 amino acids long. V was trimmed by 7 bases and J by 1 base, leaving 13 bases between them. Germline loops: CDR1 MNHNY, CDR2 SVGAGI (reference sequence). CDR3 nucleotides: TGTGCCAGCAACCCCCGGGGACCCCAAGAGACCCAGTACTTC. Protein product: CASNPRGPQETQYF.

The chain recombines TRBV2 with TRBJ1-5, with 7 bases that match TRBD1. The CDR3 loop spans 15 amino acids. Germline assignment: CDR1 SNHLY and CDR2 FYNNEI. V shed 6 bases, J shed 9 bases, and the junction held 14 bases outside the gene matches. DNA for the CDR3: TGTGCCAGCAGCGCTATCGACAGGGCACTGGGGCCCCAGCATTTT. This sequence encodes CASSAIDRALGPQHF.

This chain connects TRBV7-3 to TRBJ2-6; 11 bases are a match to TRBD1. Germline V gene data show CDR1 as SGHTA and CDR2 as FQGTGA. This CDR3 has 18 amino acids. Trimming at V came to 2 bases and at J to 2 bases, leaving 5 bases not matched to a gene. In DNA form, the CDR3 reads TGTGCCAGCAGCTTACCGGTGGACAGGGGGCCTGGGGCCAACGTCCTGACTTTC. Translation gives CASSLPVDRGPGANVLTF.

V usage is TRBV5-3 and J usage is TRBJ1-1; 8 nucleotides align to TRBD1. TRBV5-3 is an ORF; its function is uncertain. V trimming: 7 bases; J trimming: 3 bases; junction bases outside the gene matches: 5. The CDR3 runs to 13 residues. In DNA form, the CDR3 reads TGTGCCAGACCCGGGACAGGCCACACTGAAGCTTTCTTT. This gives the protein CARPGTGHTEAFF.

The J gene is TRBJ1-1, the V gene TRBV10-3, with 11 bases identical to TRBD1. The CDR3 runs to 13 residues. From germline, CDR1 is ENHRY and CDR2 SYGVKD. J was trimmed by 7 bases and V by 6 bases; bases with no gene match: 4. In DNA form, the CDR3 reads TGTGCCATCAGGGGACAGGGGGGAAGTGAAGCTTTCTTT. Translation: CAIRGQGGSEAFF.

In nucleotides, the CDR3 is TGTGCCAGCTCCCCCGACAGGGAAGATGGCTACACCTTC. Residues: CASSPDREDGYTF. V gene TRBV18 combines with J gene TRBJ1-2, with 7 bases matching TRBD1. CDR3 size: 13 residues. J was trimmed by 6 bases and V by 6 bases; bases with no gene match: 7. CDR1 and CDR2 (germline): KGHSH, LQKENI. Full variable domain (rest looked up from reference TRBV18 and TRBJ1-2): NAGVMQNPRHLVRRRGQEARLRCSPMKGHSHVYWYRQLPEEGLKFMVYLQKENIIDESGMPKERFSAEFPKEGPSILRIQQVVRGDSAAYFCASSPDREDGYTFGSGTRLTVV.

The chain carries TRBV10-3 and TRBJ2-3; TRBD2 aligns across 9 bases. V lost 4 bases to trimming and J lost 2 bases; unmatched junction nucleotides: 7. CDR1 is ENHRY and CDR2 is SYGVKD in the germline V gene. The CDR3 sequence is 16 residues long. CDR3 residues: CAISGPRGGYTDTQYF. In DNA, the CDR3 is TGTGCCATCAGTGGTCCGCGGGGGGGATACACAGATACGCAGTATTTT.

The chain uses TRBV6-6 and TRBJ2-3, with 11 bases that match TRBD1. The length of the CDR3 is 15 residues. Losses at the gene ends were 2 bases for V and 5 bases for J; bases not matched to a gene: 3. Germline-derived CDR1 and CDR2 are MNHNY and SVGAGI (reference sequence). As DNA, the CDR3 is TGTGCCAGCAGTTACGGGACAGGGGGAGGAGATACGCAGTATTTT. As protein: CASSYGTGGGDTQYF.

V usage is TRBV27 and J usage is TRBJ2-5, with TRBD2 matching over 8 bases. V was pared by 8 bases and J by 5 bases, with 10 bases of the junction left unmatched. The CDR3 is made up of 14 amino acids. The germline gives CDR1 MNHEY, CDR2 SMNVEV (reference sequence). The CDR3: CASRIAGREETQYF. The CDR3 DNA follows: TGTGCCAGCCGAATAGCGGGAAGGGAGGAGACCCAGTACTTC.

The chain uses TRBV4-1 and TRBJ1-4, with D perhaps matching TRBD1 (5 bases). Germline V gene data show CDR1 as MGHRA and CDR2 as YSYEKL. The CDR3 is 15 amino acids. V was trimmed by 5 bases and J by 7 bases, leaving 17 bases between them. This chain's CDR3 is CASSRQTANAEKLFF. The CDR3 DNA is TGCGCCAGCAGCAGACAGACAGCCAATGCTGAAAAACTGTTTTTT.

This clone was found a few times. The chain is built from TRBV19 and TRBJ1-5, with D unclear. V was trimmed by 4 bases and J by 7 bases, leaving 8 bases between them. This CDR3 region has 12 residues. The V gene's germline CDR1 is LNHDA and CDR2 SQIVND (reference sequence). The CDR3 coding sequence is TGTGCCAGTAGTACTAGGGCCCAGCCCCAGCATTTT. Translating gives CASSTRAQPQHF.

This CDR3 reads CASSTGLAGGADTQYF. The DNA for the CDR3 is TGTGCCAGCAGCACGGGACTAGCGGGAGGTGCAGATACGCAGTATTTT. The chain employs TRBV7-8 and TRBJ2-3, with 15 bases lining up with TRBD2. Germline lookup yields CDR1 SGHVS and CDR2 FQNEAQ. This CDR3 is 16 amino acids long. V lost 5 bases, J lost 4 bases, and 4 bases stayed unmatched.

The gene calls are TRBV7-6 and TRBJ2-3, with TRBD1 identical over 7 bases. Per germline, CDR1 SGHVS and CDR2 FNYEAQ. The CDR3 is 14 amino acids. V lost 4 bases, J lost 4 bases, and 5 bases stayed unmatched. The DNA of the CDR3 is TGTGCCAGCAGCTCCAGGGGGTCCCCAGATACGCAGTATTTT. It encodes CASSSRGSPDTQYF.

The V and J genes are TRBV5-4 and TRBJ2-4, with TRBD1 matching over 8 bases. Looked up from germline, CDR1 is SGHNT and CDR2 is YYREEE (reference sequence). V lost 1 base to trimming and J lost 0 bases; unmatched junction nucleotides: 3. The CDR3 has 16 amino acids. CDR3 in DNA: TGTGCCAGCAGCTTGCCCGGGACAGGAGCCAAAAACATTCAGTACTTC. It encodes CASSLPGTGAKNIQYF.

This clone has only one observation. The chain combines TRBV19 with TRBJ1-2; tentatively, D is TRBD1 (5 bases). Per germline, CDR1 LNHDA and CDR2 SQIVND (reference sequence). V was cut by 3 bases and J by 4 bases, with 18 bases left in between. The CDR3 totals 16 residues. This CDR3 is CASSITGLLESYGYTF. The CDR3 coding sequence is TGTGCCAGTAGTATCACAGGCCTACTTGAATCCTATGGCTACACCTTC.

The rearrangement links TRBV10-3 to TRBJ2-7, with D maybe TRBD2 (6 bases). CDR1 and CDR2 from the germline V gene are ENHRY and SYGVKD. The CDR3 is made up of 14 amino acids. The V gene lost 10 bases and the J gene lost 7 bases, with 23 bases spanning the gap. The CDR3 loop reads CATWPGDRAWEQYF. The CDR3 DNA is TGTGCCACCTGGCCGGGGGACCGTGCGTGGGAGCAGTACTTC.

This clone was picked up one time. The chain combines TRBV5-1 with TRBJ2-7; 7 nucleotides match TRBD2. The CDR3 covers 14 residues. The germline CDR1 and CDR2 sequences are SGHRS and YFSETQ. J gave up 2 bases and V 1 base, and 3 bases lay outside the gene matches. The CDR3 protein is CASSLQRGPYEQYF. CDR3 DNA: TGCGCCAGCAGCTTGCAGCGGGGCCCCTACGAGCAGTACTTC.